This entry lists 5 T cell receptor beta chains sequenced from one sample in a study of cytomegalovirus exposure and HLA in healthy donors (dated by TCRdb to the late 2010s). Libraries were constructed by the immunoSEQ multiplex PCR assay. For the multiplex PCR, a mixture combining 60 forward primers for TCR Vbeta segments and 13 reverse primers for TCR Jbeta segments was used. TCRdb stores this immuneACCESS table with in-frame sequences only. Part of the clones is absent; in the studies checked, under half of the shortfall reflects unresolved V genes, and no reason is known for the rest. The sample table lists around 160,000 clones, approximately 71% of them with a count of one. The ten largest clones represent 7.7% of the sample. Sequences were obtained from PBMCs. The receptors originated from a woman aged 40 to 49 in good health and CMV-seropositive.

The chain is built from TRBV23-1 and TRBJ2-7, with 9 bases matching TRBD2. TRBV23-1 is an ORF, and what it does is uncertain. V gave up 0 bases and J gave up 5 bases; unmatched junction bases: 17. The CDR3 runs 19 residues. In DNA form, the CDR3 reads TGCGCCAGCAGTCAATCGAAAATGGGGCGGGAGGGCCATCCCCACGAGCAGTACTTC. It encodes CASSQSKMGREGHPHEQYF.

The chain joins TRBV6-1 to TRBJ2-1, with a possible D match to TRBD2 (6 bases). The V end lost 3 bases, the J end lost 2 bases, and 17 bases lay between the germline ends. The CDR3 sequence is 17 residues long. The germline V gene encodes CDR1 MNHNS and CDR2 SASEGT. DNA of the CDR3: TGTGCCAGCAGTGACGGCGGACGGGGGACGACCTACAATGAGCAGTTCTTC. Protein: CASSDGGRGTTYNEQFF.

The chain couples TRBV5-1 to TRBJ2-1; D call uncertain. V was cut by 5 bases and J by 0 bases, with 12 bases left in between. The CDR3 runs to 15 residues. Germline loops: CDR1 SGHRS, CDR2 YFSETQ. CDR3 loop: CASRSYQSSYNEQFF. In nucleotides, the CDR3 is TGCGCCAGCAGGAGCTACCAAAGCTCCTACAATGAGCAGTTCTTC.

The chain combines TRBV11-2 with TRBJ2-3, with D unclear. The V end was cut by 1 base, the J end by 0 bases, with 8 bases between. The CDR3 extends over 15 amino acids. Per the germline V gene, CDR1 is SGHAT and CDR2 is FQNNGV. Written as DNA, the CDR3 is TGTGCCAGCAGCTTAGGCTGGGCTAGCACAGATACGCAGTATTTT. This sequence encodes CASSLGWASTDTQYF.

This clone was seen a few times. The chain combines TRBV18 with TRBJ2-1, with a possible D match to TRBD1 (6 bases). The ends were cut back, 3 bases at V and 6 bases at J, with 12 bases in the middle. This CDR3 has 14 amino acids. Germline V gene lookup returns CDR1 KGHSH and CDR2 LQKENI. CDR3 sequence: CASSPQTGLNEQFF. The CDR3 DNA reads TGTGCCAGCTCACCTCAGACAGGACTCAATGAGCAGTTCTTC.